This T cell receptor (beta chain) originates from a study of spatial heterogeneity in lung cancer. The wider study: There were consistently more beta-chain sequences detected than alpha-chain sequences. In the raw reads, each unique TCR and UMI combination was present more than ten times on average.

Study outcomes and limitations: Counts of expanded alpha and beta TCRs within tumors tracked the tumor nonsynonymous mutation count.

Via MiXCR, TCRdb re-called the 5' RACE reads, giving one row per CDR3 protein. This sample yields more than 25,000 distinct CDR3 sequences, of which around 7.4% are seen a single time; approximately 25% belongs to the top ten. Time point specified: sample taken at primary tumor resection. A total of some 70 untreated early-stage non-small cell lung cancer patients served as donors. Sequencing covered unsorted whole RNA taken from tumor, nontumor lung or frozen PBMC. This clonotype was seen repeatedly, ten times or more. Its antigen is currently unknown. CDR1 is MNHEY and CDR2 is SVGEGT in the germline V gene. Trimming took 7 bases from V and 0 from J, leaving 21 bases between them. CDR3 length equals 18 residues.

The receptor was derived from a male donor with early-stage non-small cell lung cancer. The specimen comprised lung tumor tissue, sampled at surgery. The chain employs TRBV6-2 or TRBV6-3 and TRBJ2-2; TRBD2 might be the D (5 bases). DNA of the CDR3: TGTGCCAGCAAAGGGAGAGTCGGGGTTATCGCGAACACCGGGGAGCTGTTTTTT. This translates into CASKGRVGVIANTGELFF.